Following are 3 T cell receptor beta chains from one sample sequenced in a study of graft-versus-host responses after intestinal transplantation. Generated by immunoSEQ multiplex PCR, the TCRdb table keeps only in-frame clones and is missing some. This sample has about 110,000 clones, with approximately 92% found just once. Antigens for these TCRs are unknown. The specimen was unstimulated CD8+ T cells sorted from spleen or lymph node cells, collected before intestinal transplant. The receptors derive from a human donor who received an intestinal transplant.

V is TRBV7-9 and J is TRBJ1-2; maybe TRBD1 (5 bases). Trimming cost V 4 bases and J 5 bases, with 20 bases left between them. Germline loops: CDR1 SEHNR, CDR2 FQNEAQ (reference sequence). This CDR3 comprises 16 residues. The CDR3 bases are TGTGCCAGCAGCTCCGGATACGGGGCAGGGCTTTATGGCTACACCTTC. Encoded protein: CASSSGYGAGLYGYTF.

The chain has TRBV30 and TRBJ1-2; D perhaps matches TRBD1 (5 bases). CDR1 is GTSNPN, CDR2 SVGIG, per germline (reference sequence). The CDR3 sequence is 13 residues long. Trimming pared 2 bases from V and 8 bases from J, leaving 15 bases between. The CDR3 DNA is TGTGCCTGGAGTTTGACCGAGGGGTCCGGCTACACCTTC. Protein: CAWSLTEGSGYTF.

This chain connects TRBV2 to TRBJ2-7; the D gene is possibly TRBD2 (6 bases). Trimming left V 9 bases short and J 4 bases short, with 22 bases between. CDR3 length: 15 amino acids. CDR1 and CDR2 from the germline V gene are SNHLY and FYNNEI. CDR3 residues: CARDGGIGGGYEQYF. CDR3 in DNA: TGTGCCAGAGACGGCGGGATCGGAGGCGGGTACGAGCAGTACTTC. The whole variable domain, filled in from reference TRBV2 and TRBJ2-7, reads EPEVTQTPSHQVTQMGQEVILRCVPISNHLYFYWYRQILGQKVEFLVSFYNNEISEKSEIFDDQFSVERPDGSNFTLKIRSTKLEDSAMYFCARDGGIGGGYEQYFGPGTRLTVT.